The 22 T cell receptor beta chains below all came from one sample that was sequenced in a study of blood T cell repertoires in COVID-19. Profiling relied on immunoSEQ multiplex PCR, and the TCRdb table lists in-frame clones only, not all of them. The table has about 120,000 clones, about 80% seen once; the top ten hold approximately 3.9%. Sequencing used peripheral blood. These receptors originate from a woman older than 75 with acute or convalescent COVID-19.

The V and J genes are TRBV7-9 and TRBJ1-1; 7 bases match TRBD1. The germline V gene encodes CDR1 SEHNR and CDR2 FQNEAQ (reference sequence). V gave up 3 bases and J gave up 4 bases; unmatched junction bases: 8. This CDR3 contains 15 residues. The DNA for the CDR3 is TGTGCCAGCAGCTTTGATAACAGGGGATCCACTGAAGCTTTCTTT. The encoded protein is CASSFDNRGSTEAFF.

The sample holds a few counts of this clone. The chain has TRBV7-3 and TRBJ1-2; possible D gene TRBD1, 5 bases. V lost 5 bases, J lost 2 bases, and 15 bases lay in between. This CDR3 is built from 15 residues. Germline V gene lookup returns CDR1 SGHTA and CDR2 FQGTGA. The CDR3 region has the DNA TGTGCCAGCAGCCCCACCGGCGGGGACAACTATGGCTACACCTTC. Translation gives CASSPTGGDNYGYTF.

J is TRBJ2-7 and V is TRBV6-7, with 10 bases that match TRBD1. TRBV6-7 is annotated as an ORF whose role is uncertain. The CDR3 runs to 14 residues. Germline trimming cut 6 bases from V and 5 bases from J; bases unmatched to any gene: 7. In DNA form, the CDR3 reads TGTGCCAGCAGACCGGGACAGGGGAACCACGAGCAGTACTTC. As protein: CASRPGQGNHEQYF.

The chain couples TRBV19 to TRBJ1-2; TRBD1 agrees at 12 bases. The germline gives CDR1 LNHDA, CDR2 SQIVND (reference sequence). The CDR3 is made up of 16 amino acids. The trim removed 9 bases at V and 1 base at J, leaving 9 bases unmatched. In nucleotides, the CDR3 is TGTGCCAGCCGGGGGGACAGGGGGCGCGGTAACTATGGCTACACCTTC. Translated, it gives CASRGDRGRGNYGYTF.

The table lists this clone with a few counts. The V gene is TRBV7-3, the J gene TRBJ1-1; weak D call: TRBD1 (6 bases). This CDR3 has 13 residues. Trimming took off 5 bases at V and 1 base at J, with 8 bases between the two ends. Per germline, CDR1 SGHTA and CDR2 FQGTGA. The CDR3 coding sequence is TGTGCCAGCAGCCCACAGGGGAACACTGAAGCTTTCTTT. It yields the protein CASSPQGNTEAFF.

The V call is TRBV27, the J call TRBJ2-2; possible D gene TRBD2, 5 bases. This CDR3 comprises 16 residues. V lost 1 base, J lost 1 base, and 10 bases lay in between. In germline, CDR1 is MNHEY, CDR2 SMNVEV (reference sequence). The CDR3 protein is CASSLYGNLNTGELFF. The CDR3 DNA follows: TGTGCCAGCAGTTTATACGGGAATCTGAACACCGGGGAGCTGTTTTTT.

The chain carries TRBV2 and TRBJ2-7, with D possibly TRBD1 on 6 matching bases. V shed 3 bases and J shed 3 bases, with 9 bases lying between them. The CDR3 runs to 13 residues. Germline CDR1 is SNHLY and CDR2 is FYNNEI. CDR3 in DNA: TGTGCCAGCAGTGAGCTACAGGGCTACGAGCAGTACTTC. Translated, it gives CASSELQGYEQYF.

This chain connects TRBV30 to TRBJ1-6, with 8 positions matching TRBD1. CDR3 length: 16 residues. Germline loops: CDR1 GTSNPN, CDR2 SVGIG (reference sequence). V shed 5 bases, J shed 3 bases, and the junction held 9 bases outside the gene matches. CDR3 protein: CAWATGGPIYNSPLHF. DNA for the CDR3: TGTGCCTGGGCTACAGGGGGACCCATCTATAATTCACCCCTCCACTTT.

In its sample, this clone was seen once. The chain couples TRBV30 to TRBJ2-1, with a tentative D call TRBD2 (6 bases). Looked up from germline, CDR1 is GTSNPN and CDR2 is SVGIG (reference sequence). Trimming removed 0 bases at V and 7 bases at J, with 16 bases between. The CDR3 consists of 15 residues. The CDR3 DNA reads TGTGCCTGGAGTGTACTGGCGGGACGGATGAATGAGCAGTTCTTC. It specifies CAWSVLAGRMNEQFF.

The gene calls are TRBV7-9 and TRBJ1-6, with 7 bases that match TRBD1. In germline, CDR1 is SEHNR, CDR2 FQNEAQ (reference sequence). V lost 0 bases, J lost 8 bases, and 4 bases stayed unmatched. The CDR3 is made up of 15 amino acids. The CDR3, as DNA: TGTGCCAGCAGCTTAGCGGCAGGGGGTTATTCACCCCTCCACTTT. The encoded protein is CASSLAAGGYSPLHF.

The CDR3 reads CASSLSRGDTEAFF. The CDR3 region has the DNA TGTGCCAGCAGCCTTAGCAGGGGGGACACTGAAGCTTTCTTT. The V call is TRBV7-6, the J call TRBJ1-1; 7 positions agree with TRBD1. Trimming cost V 5 bases and J 3 bases; bases outside gene matches: 6. The CDR3 sequence is 14 residues long. Germline CDR1 is SGHVS and CDR2 is FNYEAQ.

This rearrangement joins TRBV6-6 to TRBJ1-5; no firm D call. Germline V gives CDR1 MNHNY, CDR2 SVGAGI (reference sequence). The CDR3 is made up of 15 amino acids. Trimming cost V 6 bases and J 2 bases, with 14 bases left between them. The CDR3 DNA reads as TGTGCCAGCAGCCTCGACGGACTAGGCAATCAGCCCCAGCATTTT. It is translated as CASSLDGLGNQPQHF.

The chain is built from TRBV9 and TRBJ1-3, with D maybe TRBD1 (5 bases). Germline CDR1 SGDLS, CDR2 YYNGEE. The germline V and J ends were trimmed by 3 bases and 8 bases, with 15 bases remaining between them. The CDR3 length is 14 residues. In DNA, the CDR3 is TGTGCCAGCAGCGATGGGGGGTGGATGGACACCATATATTTT. This translates into CASSDGGWMDTIYF. The variable domain in full, with the rest retrieved from reference TRBV9 and TRBJ1-3, is DSGVTQTPKHLITATGQRVTLRCSPRSGDLSVYWYQQSLDQGLQFLIQYYNGEERAKGNILERFSAQQFPDLHSELNLSSLELGDSALYFCASSDGGWMDTIYFGEGSWLTVV.

The chain couples TRBV15 to TRBJ2-7, with TRBD1 identical over 8 bases. Trimming cost V 1 base and J 2 bases; bases outside gene matches: 1. This CDR3 contains 14 residues. Germline CDR1 LNHNV, CDR2 YYDKDF (reference sequence). The CDR3 sequence is CATSRAGGTYEQYF. In DNA form, the CDR3 reads TGTGCCACCAGCAGAGCAGGGGGCACCTACGAGCAGTACTTC.

With respect to this clone: The junction shows a germline mismatch at one end, possibly a read error. CDR3 protein: CASSLSRVLGETQYF. The CDR3 DNA is TGTGCTAGCAGCTTATCCAGGGTATTGGGAGAGACCCAGTACTTC. The rearrangement joins TRBV7-7 to TRBJ2-5; tentative D call: TRBD1 (5 bases). The CDR3 is 15 amino acids. CDR1 is SSHAT, CDR2 FNYEAQ, per germline (reference sequence).

The chain carries TRBV28 and TRBJ2-7; the match to TRBD2 covers 8 bases. Germline loops: CDR1 MDHEN, CDR2 SYDVKM. This CDR3 region has 14 residues. V gave up 2 bases and J gave up 3 bases; unmatched junction bases: 3. CDR3 sequence (DNA): TGTGCCAGCAGTTTAGCGGGAGGAGTCTACGAGCAGTACTTC. It codes for CASSLAGGVYEQYF.

Regarding this clone: This CDR3 is also generated by other DNA sequences in the sample. The rearrangement links TRBV5-1 to TRBJ2-3, with D tentatively TRBD1 (6 bases). CDR1 and CDR2 (germline): SGHRS, YFSETQ. The V gene lost 0 bases and the J gene lost 4 bases, with 12 bases spanning the gap. The CDR3 totals 15 residues. CDR3 amino acids: CASSLEGSGADTQYF. The CDR3 DNA follows: TGCGCCAGCAGCTTGGAGGGGTCAGGGGCAGATACGCAGTATTTT.

The rearrangement uses TRBV18 and TRBJ2-2; a weak D match, TRBD1 (6 bases). V shed 5 bases and J shed 5 bases, with 9 bases lying between them. This CDR3 is built from 13 residues. Germline values: CDR1 KGHSH, CDR2 LQKENI. For the CDR3, the DNA is TGTGCCAGCTCAGGTACAGGGACCGGGGAGCTGTTTTTT. Its translation is CASSGTGTGELFF.

The rearrangement uses TRBV7-2 and TRBJ2-7; maybe TRBD2 (5 bases). Per germline, CDR1 SGHTA and CDR2 FQGNSA. The CDR3 is 16 residues long. Between the trimmed V and J ends, which lost 5 bases and 5 bases, there was a span of 22 bases. The CDR3 region has the DNA TGTGCCAGCAGCCCTTACCCGATGGGAGTAGGCAACGAGCAGTACTTC. Translated: CASSPYPMGVGNEQYF.

V and J are TRBV2 and TRBJ2-7; 9 nucleotides match TRBD1. CDR1 is SNHLY, CDR2 FYNNEI, per germline. The junction had 9 bases not matched to a gene; V was cut back by 7 bases and J by 5 bases. The CDR3 extends over 14 amino acids. CDR3 nucleotides: TGTGCCAGCACAGGGGACAGGGTAATACACGAGCAGTACTTC. Amino acid sequence: CASTGDRVIHEQYF.

CDR3 nucleotides: TGTGCCAGCAGCTTGAATGCAGGGAATTCACCCCTCCACTTT. As protein: CASSLNAGNSPLHF. The chain has TRBV11-2 and TRBJ1-6, with a tentative D call TRBD1 (5 bases). V gave up 3 bases and J gave up 7 bases, with 10 bases separating them. CDR1 and CDR2 from the germline V gene are SGHAT and FQNNGV. This CDR3 spans 14 amino acids.

The chain carries TRBV15 and TRBJ2-1; 11 bases map to TRBD1. The V gene end was trimmed by 1 base and the J gene end by 9 bases; junction bases not matched to a gene: 8. Germline values: CDR1 LNHNV, CDR2 YYDKDF (reference sequence). This CDR3 has 16 residues. The CDR3, as DNA: TGTGCCACCAGCAGAGGCGGACAGGGGGCAAAAAGTGAGCAGTTCTTC. This gives the protein CATSRGGQGAKSEQFF.